This T cell receptor (beta chain) comes out of a study of STAT3 mutations in large granular lymphocyte leukemia. Findings and caveats of the study: Every T-cell large granular lymphocyte leukemia patient had at least one immunodominant TCR beta clonotype.

Libraries were prepared by immunoSEQ multiplex PCR; TCRdb keeps only in-frame clonotypes and omits some of them. Of tens of thousands of clones listed, 75% to 90% are singletons. With regard to this clone: The antigen remains unidentified.

Between the trimmed V and J ends, which lost 5 bases and 6 bases, there was a span of 11 bases. Germline V gives CDR1 LNHNV, CDR2 YYDKDF (reference sequence). This CDR3 has 12 residues. This sequence originates from a man aged 55 to 69 with T-cell large granular lymphocyte leukemia. Some clones in this sample may be carry-over from other donors' samples. The chain recombines TRBV15 with TRBJ2-7, with D perhaps matching TRBD2 (5 bases). Sequencing was done on a sample of peripheral blood mononuclear cells. In DNA, the CDR3 is TGTGCCACCAGCCCGGGATTGGGCGAGCAGTACTTC. Encoded protein: CATSPGLGEQYF.